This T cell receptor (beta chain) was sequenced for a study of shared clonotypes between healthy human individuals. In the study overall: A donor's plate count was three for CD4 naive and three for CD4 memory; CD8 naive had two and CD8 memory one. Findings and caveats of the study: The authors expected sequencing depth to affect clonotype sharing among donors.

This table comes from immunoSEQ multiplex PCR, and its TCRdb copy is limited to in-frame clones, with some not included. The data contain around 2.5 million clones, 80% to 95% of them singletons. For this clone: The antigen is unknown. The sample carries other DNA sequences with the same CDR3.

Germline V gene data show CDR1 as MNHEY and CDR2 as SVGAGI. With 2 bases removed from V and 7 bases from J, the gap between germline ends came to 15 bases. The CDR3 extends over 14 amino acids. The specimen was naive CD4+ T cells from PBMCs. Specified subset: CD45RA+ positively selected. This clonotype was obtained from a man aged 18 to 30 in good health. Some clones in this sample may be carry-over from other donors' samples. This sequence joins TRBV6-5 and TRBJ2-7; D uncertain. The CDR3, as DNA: TGTGCCAGCAGTTACGGGCTTCCACTCGGGGAGCAGTACTTC. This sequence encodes CASSYGLPLGEQYF.